A selection of T cell receptor beta chains follows, all from one sample in a study of cytomegalovirus exposure and HLA in healthy donors. The method was immunoSEQ multiplex PCR; TCRdb's version includes in-frame clones alone and lacks a portion of them. The sample totals 200,000 to 250,000 clones. The source material was PBMCs. Source of these receptors: a girl aged 2-15 years in good health and CMV-seropositive. Each CDR3 is given with its conserved first and last residue. The order of the fields is V gene, J gene, D gene, CDR3 DNA, CDR3 protein. A D gene is named only where the DNA matches it firmly.

>TRBV6-1|TRBJ1-1|.
TGTGCCAGCAGTGGTGAGGTAGTTATGAACACTGAAGCTTTCTTT
CASSGEVVMNTEAFF
>TRBV6-1|TRBJ2-7|.
TGTGCCAGCAGGGTGGGAGAATGGTCCTACGAGCAGTACTTC
CASRVGEWSYEQYF
>TRBV19|TRBJ2-7|.
TGTGCCAGTAGTATGGGCTCCTCCTACGAGCAGTACTTC
CASSMGSSYEQYF
>TRBV18|TRBJ1-2|TRBD1
TGTGCCAGCTCACCTGGGACAGGGGGATATGGCTACACCTTC
CASSPGTGGYGYTF
>TRBV5-5|TRBJ2-7|.
TGTGCCAGCACCTCGACACTCTACGAGCAGTACTTC
CASTSTLYEQYF
>TRBV2|TRBJ1-1|.
TGTGCCAGCAGCAAGGCCTTAGGGGCTGAAGCTTTCTTT
CASSKALGAEAFF
>TRBV27|TRBJ2-1|TRBD1
TGTGCCAGCAGTACCCCCGGACAGGGGGGCAATGAGCAGTTCTTC
CASSTPGQGGNEQFF
>TRBV30|TRBJ2-4|TRBD2
TGTGCCTGGAGTGCCGAACTAGCGGGGGTGAGCATTCAGTACTTC
CAWSAELAGVSIQYF
>TRBV19|TRBJ2-2|TRBD1
TGTGCCAGTAGGACCGGGACAGGGGGGTCCGGGGAGCTGTTTTTT
CASRTGTGGSGELFF
>TRBV28|TRBJ2-7|TRBD2
TGTGCCAGCAGTCGACTAGCGGGAGAACCCTACGAGCAGTACTTC
CASSRLAGEPYEQYF
>TRBV7-3|TRBJ2-2|TRBD2
TGTGCCAGCAGCCGGGGGGTAGGGACCGGGGAGCTGTTTTTT
CASSRGVGTGELFF
>TRBV10-2|TRBJ1-1|TRBD1
TGCGCCAGCAGTGAGTGGATTGAGCCGACAGGGGGCTTTTCGGCTTTCTTT
CASSEWIEPTGGFSAFF
>TRBV19|TRBJ2-7|.
TGTGCCAGTAGTCCCTATGGGGGGGACACAGGTCAGGAGAACGAGCAGTACTTC
CASSPYGGDTGQENEQYF
>TRBV19|TRBJ1-1|.
TGTGCCACCGACCTAGGGGGTAACACTGAAGCTTTCTTT
CATDLGGNTEAFF
>TRBV6-1|TRBJ1-3|TRBD1
TGTGCCAGCTCTTTCCGGACAGGGGGAAACACCATATATTTT
CASSFRTGGNTIYF
>TRBV7-9|TRBJ2-5|TRBD1
TGTGCCAGCAGCGCCACAGGGGAAGAGACCCAGTACTTC
CASSATGEETQYF
>TRBV6-5|TRBJ1-6|.
TGTGCCAGCAGCCCCGAGGGAAGCAATAATTCACCCCTCCACTTT
CASSPEGSNNSPLHF
>TRBV6-1|TRBJ2-1|TRBD1
TGTGCCAGCAGTTCCGGGACAGGGTCGAAGAATGAGCAGTTCTTC
CASSSGTGSKNEQFF
>TRBV7-9|TRBJ1-1|.
TGTGCCAGCAGCCGGGGGGCCACTGAAGCTTTCTTT
CASSRGATEAFF
>TRBV5-5|TRBJ2-7|.
TGTGCCAGCAGCTTGTCCGTGTCCTGGGTCAGCGCCTACGAGCAGTACTTC
CASSLSVSWVSAYEQYF
>TRBV7-9|TRBJ1-1|.
TGTGCCAGCAGCGTCACAGGGTTGAACACTGAAGCTTTCTTT
CASSVTGLNTEAFF
>TRBV27|TRBJ1-1|.
TGTGCCAGCAGTTTATTGTCTGGGGGGACTGAAGCTTTCTTT
CASSLLSGGTEAFF
>TRBV5-4|TRBJ2-7|TRBD2
TGTGCCAGCAGCCAGATTGGGACTACCTACGAGCAGTACTTC
CASSQIGTTYEQYF
>TRBV6-6|TRBJ2-7|.
TGTGCCAGCAGAAGAGACAGAAACTACGAGCAGTACTTC
CASRRDRNYEQYF
>TRBV6-6|TRBJ2-1|TRBD1
TGTGCCAGCAGTTCAGTAACCGGGACAGGGGCGAATGAGCAGTTCTTC
CASSSVTGTGANEQFF
>TRBV7-6|TRBJ2-1|.
TGTGCCAGCAGCTTAGGCGGGAAGAGCTCCTACAATGAGCAGTTCTTC
CASSLGGKSSYNEQFF
>TRBV14|TRBJ2-1|TRBD2
TGTGCCAGCAGCCAGGCTAGCGGGAGGGGCAATGAGCAGTTCTTC
CASSQASGRGNEQFF
>TRBV28|TRBJ1-2|.
TGTGCCAGCCGAGCTAACTATGGCTACACCTTC
CASRANYGYTF
>TRBV27|TRBJ2-7|.
TGTGCCAGCAGTTCTCGGCGGGGGACATTGGAGACCTACGAGCAGTACTTC
CASSSRRGTLETYEQYF
>TRBV11-2|TRBJ2-1|TRBD1
TGTGCCAGCATCAAGACAGGGGAGGTTAATGAGCAGTTCTTC
CASIKTGEVNEQFF
>TRBV9|TRBJ2-1|.
TGTGCCAGCAGCGTAGGTACTAGTGGATACAATGAGCAGTTCTTC
CASSVGTSGYNEQFF
>TRBV6-1|TRBJ2-1|.
TGTGCCAGCAGTGAAGCCGGAGGGGAGAATGAGCAGTTCTTC
CASSEAGGENEQFF
>TRBV6-1|TRBJ1-5|TRBD1
TGTGCCAGCAGTGAGGACAGGGGGCTACTCGCGAGAAATCAGCCCCAGCATTTT
CASSEDRGLLARNQPQHF
>TRBV30|TRBJ1-5|.
TGTGCCTGGAATGACAATAGCAATCAGCCCCAGCATTTT
CAWNDNSNQPQHF
>TRBV29-1|TRBJ1-1|.
TGCAGCGTTGAAGGAGGGGGCACTGAAGCTTTCTTT
CSVEGGGTEAFF
>TRBV5-1|TRBJ2-3|.
TGCGCCAGCAGCGGTAGCGGCACAGATACGCAGTATTTT
CASSGSGTDTQYF
>TRBV7-8|TRBJ2-1|TRBD2
TGTGCCAGCAGAGCAGTTGGCTTAGCGGGAGCCAACGGGAATGAGCAGTTCTTC
CASRAVGLAGANGNEQFF
>TRBV28|TRBJ1-2|TRBD1
TGTGCCAGCAGTTTGGGGGGACAGGGTAAGGGCTACACCTTC
CASSLGGQGKGYTF
>TRBV27|TRBJ2-5|TRBD1
TGTGCCAGCAGTACCCGAGGACAGGGGAAGTCCCAAGAGACCCAGTACTTC
CASSTRGQGKSQETQYF
>TRBV29-1|TRBJ2-5|TRBD2
TGCAGCGTTGAGGGTCTAGCGGAGGGGGAGACCCAGTACTTC
CSVEGLAEGETQYF
>TRBV7-2|TRBJ2-2|.
TGTGCCAGCAGCTACGCGGGAAACCGACACACCGGGGAGCTGTTTTTT
CASSYAGNRHTGELFF
>TRBV6-1|TRBJ2-7|.
TGTGCCAGCACTATCGACAGGAGGAGCTCCTACGAGCAGTACTTC
CASTIDRRSSYEQYF
>TRBV6-5|TRBJ2-7|TRBD2
TGTGCCAGCAGGGGACTAGCGGGAAAGCCCGAGCAGTACTTC
CASRGLAGKPEQYF
>TRBV6-4|TRBJ1-1|TRBD1
TGTGCCAGCAGTGAGACAGGGGGGGACACTGAAGCTTTCTTT
CASSETGGDTEAFF
>TRBV28|TRBJ1-1|TRBD1
TGTGCCAGCAAGGTGATATTAAGGAGAGGGACAGGGATTTTGAACACTGAAGCTTTCTTT
CASKVILRRGTGILNTEAFF